Each of the 17 T cell receptor beta chains below was sequenced from the same sample in a study of identical twins. TCRdb re-analysed the 5' RACE reads in MiXCR, keeping a single row per CDR3 protein. Of about 470,000 distinct CDR3 sequences detected, more than 20% appear once; the ten largest clones hold about 2.9%. These same records also appear under a second study, on T cells expressing NK-cell markers.

The sample consisted of CD4+ T cells sorted from blood. The receptors originated from a woman between 18 and 29 years old in good health.

The table lists this clonotype with a few counts. The chain combines TRBV20-1 with TRBJ2-3; D unclear. Trimming pared 3 bases from V and 0 bases from J, leaving 10 bases between. From germline, CDR1 is DFQATT and CDR2 SNEGSKA (reference sequence). The CDR3 has 14 amino acids. CDR3 sequence reads: CSASLALSTDTQYF. CDR3 DNA sequence: TGCAGTGCTAGTCTCGCCCTGAGCACAGATACGCAGTATTTT.

The V call is TRBV12-3 or TRBV12-4, the J call TRBJ2-5; 7 bases are shared with TRBD1. The CDR3 sequence is 15 residues long. V lost 5 bases, J lost 7 bases, and 13 bases stayed unmatched. The DNA for the CDR3 is TGTGCCAGCAGTACTGACAGGACAGGCTTTGGGACCCAGTACTTC. Translating it yields CASSTDRTGFGTQYF.

The chain combines TRBV7-9 with TRBJ2-5, with 9 nucleotides matching TRBD2. The trim removed 1 base at V and 5 bases at J, leaving 5 bases unmatched. The CDR3 totals 15 residues. Germline V gene sequence: CDR1 SEHNR, CDR2 FQNEAQ (reference sequence). The CDR3 DNA follows: TGTGCCAGCAGCTTAGGACTAGCGGAAACGGAGACCCAGTACTTC. Protein: CASSLGLAETETQYF.

The chain employs TRBV11-3 and TRBJ1-1; no reliable D call. With 4 bases removed from V and 0 bases from J, the gap between germline ends came to 3 bases. The CDR3 totals 12 residues. CDR1 is SGHNT, CDR2 YENEEA, per germline. CDR3 in amino acids: CASSWVNTEAFF. CDR3 nucleotide sequence: TGTGCCAGCAGCTGGGTGAACACTGAAGCTTTCTTT.

The rearrangement uses TRBV7-2 and TRBJ2-7; D unclear. The CDR3 sequence is 15 residues long. CDR1 is SGHTA, CDR2 FQGNSA, per germline. Deletions cut 3 bases from V and 5 bases from J, with 17 bases between. The CDR3 DNA reads as TGTGCCAGCAGCTTGGGCGAGCGCCTGGCCAACGAGCAGTACTTC. This gives the protein CASSLGERLANEQYF.

This clonotype came up once. This chain joins TRBV20-1 and TRBJ2-7; TRBD2 agrees at 10 bases. This CDR3 is 15 amino acids long. Trimming removed 6 bases from V and 4 bases from J; junction bases left unmatched: 12. The V gene's germline CDR1 is DFQATT and CDR2 SNEGSKA (reference sequence). CDR3 region: CSAPPVAGGGYEQYF. For the CDR3, the DNA is TGCAGTGCGCCCCCAGTAGCGGGAGGAGGTTACGAGCAGTACTTC.

This clonotype was found a few times. The genes are TRBV20-1 and TRBJ2-7; 7 nucleotides align to TRBD1. The CDR3 covers 15 residues. V dropped 0 bases and J dropped 5; count of bases not matched to a gene: 10. Looked up from germline, CDR1 is DFQATT and CDR2 is SNEGSKA (reference sequence). CDR3 bases: TGCAGTGCTAGAGAGAGTAACAGGGGCTTCGACGAGCAGTACTTC. As protein: CSARESNRGFDEQYF.

This clonotype came up a few times. The chain has TRBV20-1 and TRBJ1-1; 10 bases align to TRBD1. The germline V gene encodes CDR1 DFQATT and CDR2 SNEGSKA (reference sequence). V lost 0 bases and J lost 3; bases outside the gene matches: 7. The CDR3 is made up of 16 amino acids. The CDR3 DNA sequence: TGCAGTGCTAGAGATCAAGGAGGGACAGGGGACACTGAAGCTTTCTTT. Encoded protein: CSARDQGGTGDTEAFF.

This clonotype has just a few counts. The V gene is TRBV5-1, the J gene TRBJ2-7; possibly TRBD1 for D (6 bases). Germline V gives CDR1 SGHRS, CDR2 YFSETQ. The germline V and J ends were trimmed by 0 bases and 3 bases, with 10 bases remaining between them. The CDR3 extends over 14 amino acids. The DNA of the CDR3 is TGCGCCAGCAGCTTGGCTGGCAGGGGCTACGAGCAGTACTTC. Translated: CASSLAGRGYEQYF.

This clonotype was seen a handful of times. This sequence joins TRBV3-1 and TRBJ2-7, with D maybe TRBD2 (6 bases). The V gene lost 3 bases and the J gene lost 4 bases, with 13 bases spanning the gap. Germline lookup yields CDR1 LGHDT and CDR2 YNNKEL (reference sequence). The CDR3 contains 14 residues. CDR3 sequence: CASSHAGSNYEQYF. CDR3 sequence (DNA): TGTGCCAGCAGCCACGCGGGAAGCAATTACGAGCAGTACTTC.

This clonotype was found a few times. V is TRBV7-2 and J is TRBJ2-3; 7 bases are a match to TRBD1. V lost 5 bases, J lost 3 bases, and 5 bases stayed unmatched. Germline CDR1 is SGHTA and CDR2 is FQGNSA. CDR3 length: 14 amino acids. CDR3 sequence reads: CASSLVTGTDTQYF. The CDR3 bases are TGTGCCAGCAGCCTAGTGACAGGGACAGATACGCAGTATTTT.

This clonotype was seen only a few times. V gene TRBV5-1 combines with J gene TRBJ2-3; no reliable D call. This CDR3 contains 15 residues. Per germline, CDR1 SGHRS and CDR2 YFSETQ. Trimming pared 0 bases from V and 0 bases from J, leaving 8 bases between. In nucleotides, the CDR3 is TGCGCCAGCAGCTTGGCATCCCCTAGCACAGATACGCAGTATTTT. Translation gives CASSLASPSTDTQYF.

This clonotype was counted at least ten times. The V gene is TRBV12-3 or TRBV12-4, the J gene TRBJ2-2, with D uncertain. Trimming removed 6 bases at V and 3 bases at J, with 5 bases between. CDR3 length: 12 amino acids. CDR3 region: CASREYTGELFF. As DNA, the CDR3 is TGTGCCAGCAGAGAGTACACCGGGGAGCTGTTTTTT.

The chain couples TRBV6-6 to TRBJ2-5; TRBD2 might be the D (5 bases). CDR1 is MNHNY and CDR2 is SVGAGI in the germline V gene (reference sequence). Trimming removed 1 base from V and 2 bases from J, with 5 bases in between. The CDR3 sequence is 13 residues long. The CDR3: CASSYWTQETQYF. The CDR3 DNA reads TGTGCCAGCAGTTACTGGACTCAAGAGACCCAGTACTTC.

Only a few counts were recorded for this clonotype. The gene calls are TRBV29-1 and TRBJ1-1, with D possibly TRBD1 on 5 matching bases. Germline V gives CDR1 SQVTM, CDR2 ANQGSEA. CDR3 length: 12 residues. Between the trimmed V and J ends, which lost 3 bases and 3 bases, there was a span of 8 bases. The CDR3, as DNA: TGCAGCGTTGACCAGGGTTACACTGAAGCTTTCTTT. This encodes CSVDQGYTEAFF.

The rearrangement links TRBV6-1 to TRBJ1-6, with D maybe TRBD1 (6 bases). The CDR3 consists of 15 residues. V shed 7 bases and J shed 1 base, with 11 bases lying between them. Germline assignment: CDR1 MNHNS and CDR2 SASEGT. CDR3 region: CASKIGTSYNSPLHF. In DNA, the CDR3 is TGTGCCAGCAAGATAGGGACATCCTATAATTCACCCCTCCACTTT.

The V call is TRBV30, the J call TRBJ2-7, with D perhaps TRBD2 (5 bases). The CDR3 is 13 residues long. Per the germline V gene, CDR1 is GTSNPN and CDR2 is SVGIG (reference sequence). V dropped 2 bases and J dropped 3 bases, with 11 bases sitting between them. The CDR3 protein is CAWSSWERYEQYF. In DNA, the CDR3 is TGTGCCTGGAGTTCTTGGGAGCGCTACGAGCAGTACTTC.